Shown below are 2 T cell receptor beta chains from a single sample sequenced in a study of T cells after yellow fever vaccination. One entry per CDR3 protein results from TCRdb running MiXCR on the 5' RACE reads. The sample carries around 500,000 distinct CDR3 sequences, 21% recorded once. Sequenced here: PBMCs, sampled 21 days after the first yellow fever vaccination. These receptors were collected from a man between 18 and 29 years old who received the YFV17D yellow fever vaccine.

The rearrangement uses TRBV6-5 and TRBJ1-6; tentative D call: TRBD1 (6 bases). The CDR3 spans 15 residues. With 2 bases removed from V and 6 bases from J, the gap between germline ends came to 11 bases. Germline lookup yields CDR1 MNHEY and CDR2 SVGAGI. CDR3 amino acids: CASSYGGSLNSPLHF. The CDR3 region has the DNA TGTGCCAGCAGTTACGGGGGCAGTCTTAATTCACCCCTCCACTTT.

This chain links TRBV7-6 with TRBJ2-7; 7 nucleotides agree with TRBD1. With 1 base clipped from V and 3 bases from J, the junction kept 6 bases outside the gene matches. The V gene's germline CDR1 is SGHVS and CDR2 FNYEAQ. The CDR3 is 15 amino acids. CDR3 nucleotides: TGTGCCAGCAGCTTAGAAAGGGGGCACTTCTACGAGCAGTACGTC. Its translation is CASSLERGHFYEQYV.